This T cell receptor (beta chain) appears in the sequencing data of a study of technical replicates of blood from a handful of donors. Assay: immunoSEQ multiplex PCR; the TCRdb copy retains only in-frame clones and omits some. This repertoire shows some 14,000 clones, around 79% found once; its top ten account for 10% to 15%. V dropped 5 bases and J dropped 6; count of bases not matched to a gene: 9. Germline assignment: CDR1 SGHAT and CDR2 FQNNGV. The CDR3 runs to 14 residues. The TCR comes from a human donor in good health. Sequencing was performed on PBMCs. The rearrangement uses TRBV11-2 and TRBJ2-7; 8 nucleotides match TRBD2. CDR3 loop: CASSRSGRAAEQYF. As DNA, the CDR3 is TGTGCCAGCAGCAGGAGCGGGAGAGCGGCCGAGCAGTACTTC.